This is a list of T cell receptor beta chains from one sample in a study of blood T cell repertoires in COVID-19. Method: immunoSEQ multiplex PCR; TCRdb's copy keeps in-frame clones and lacks some. In the table there are roughly 150,000 clones, 80% to 90% of which are singletons. Sequenced sample: peripheral blood. Receptor source: an elderly woman with acute or convalescent COVID-19. The CDR3 runs from the conserved cysteine through the conserved F or W. The D gene is left open where the match is weak. Clone size, where shown, is once, few, many, or a class for clones that have expanded.

d_call: -; j_call: TRBJ1-5; v_call: TRBV4-2; cdr3_length: 13; clone_size: few; cdr3_nt: TGTGCCAGCAGCCAAGATAGGGGGGGGCCCCAGCATTTT; cdr3_aa: CASSQDRGGPQHF
d_call: -; j_call: TRBJ2-1; v_call: TRBV7-3; cdr3_length: 12; clone_size: -; cdr3_nt: TGTGCCAGCGGGGCCTCCTACAATGAGCAGTTCTTC; cdr3_aa: CASGASYNEQFF
d_call: -; j_call: TRBJ1-2; v_call: TRBV18; cdr3_length: 15; clone_size: -; cdr3_nt: TGTGCCAGCTCACCCGGCCGGGGAGTAGAAGGTGGCTACACCTTC; cdr3_aa: CASSPGRGVEGGYTF
d_call: -; j_call: TRBJ1-2; v_call: TRBV5-1; cdr3_length: 13; clone_size: -; cdr3_nt: TGCGCCAGCAGCTTGGACAGAAACTATGGCTACACCTTC; cdr3_aa: CASSLDRNYGYTF
d_call: -; j_call: TRBJ2-7; v_call: TRBV4-1; cdr3_length: 15; clone_size: -; cdr3_nt: TGCGCCAGCAGCCAAGGTCAGGGGCAATCCTACGAGCAGTACTTC; cdr3_aa: CASSQGQGQSYEQYF
d_call: -; j_call: TRBJ2-3; v_call: TRBV6-4; cdr3_length: 13; clone_size: many; cdr3_nt: TGTGCCAGCAGTGACACCAGTCAAGATACGCAGTATTTT; cdr3_aa: CASSDTSQDTQYF
d_call: -; j_call: TRBJ2-7; v_call: TRBV9; cdr3_length: 13; clone_size: few; cdr3_nt: TGTGCCAGCAGCGTTGGAGGGGGCGACGAGCAGTACTTC; cdr3_aa: CASSVGGGDEQYF
d_call: TRBD2; j_call: TRBJ2-2; v_call: TRBV7-2; cdr3_length: 16; clone_size: -; cdr3_nt: TGTGCCAGCAGCTTAGGGGACTACGCGAACACCGGGGAGCTGTTTTTT; cdr3_aa: CASSLGDYANTGELFF
d_call: -; j_call: TRBJ1-4; v_call: TRBV11-2; cdr3_length: 13; clone_size: -; cdr3_nt: TGTGCCAGCAGCCGAAATATCGGGGAAAAACTGTTTTTT; cdr3_aa: CASSRNIGEKLFF
d_call: -; j_call: TRBJ1-3; v_call: TRBV6-5; cdr3_length: 15; clone_size: once; cdr3_nt: TGTGCCAGCAGTTACGAAGGACACTCTGGAAACACCATATATTTT; cdr3_aa: CASSYEGHSGNTIYF
d_call: TRBD2; j_call: TRBJ2-3; v_call: TRBV29-1; cdr3_length: 16; clone_size: -; cdr3_nt: TGCAGCGTTGGGGCGGTGCGGGAGGGTCGCACAGATACGCAGTATTTT; cdr3_aa: CSVGAVREGRTDTQYF
d_call: TRBD1; j_call: TRBJ2-7; v_call: TRBV5-4; cdr3_length: 16; clone_size: -; cdr3_nt: TGTGCCAGCAGCAGCGCCATAAAGACAGGGGTAGGCGAGCAGTACTTC; cdr3_aa: CASSSAIKTGVGEQYF
d_call: -; j_call: TRBJ1-2; v_call: TRBV30; cdr3_length: 13; clone_size: few; cdr3_nt: TGTGCCTGGAGTAATGGACTGACCTATGGCTACACCTTC; cdr3_aa: CAWSNGLTYGYTF
d_call: -; j_call: TRBJ2-5; v_call: TRBV7-3; cdr3_length: 14; clone_size: -; cdr3_nt: TGTGCCAGCAGCTTACTAGGGGTCCAAGAGACCCAGTACTTC; cdr3_aa: CASSLLGVQETQYF
d_call: TRBD2; j_call: TRBJ2-7; v_call: TRBV2; cdr3_length: 15; clone_size: -; cdr3_nt: TGTGCCAGCAGTGATGGCGGGAGGGCCTCCTACGAGCAGTACTTC; cdr3_aa: CASSDGGRASYEQYF
d_call: -; j_call: TRBJ1-5; v_call: TRBV6-5; cdr3_length: 14; clone_size: -; cdr3_nt: TGTGCCAGCAGTTATCGGGGTTATAATCAGCCCCAGCATTTT; cdr3_aa: CASSYRGYNQPQHF
d_call: TRBD1; j_call: TRBJ1-5; v_call: TRBV6-5; cdr3_length: 14; clone_size: -; cdr3_nt: TGTGCCAGCAGTTCTACAGGGGTGGGACAGCCCCAGCATTTT; cdr3_aa: CASSSTGVGQPQHF
d_call: TRBD1; j_call: TRBJ1-2; v_call: TRBV9; cdr3_length: 14; clone_size: once; cdr3_nt: TGTGCCAGCAGCGTGGGCAGGGGGGACTATGGCTACACCTTC; cdr3_aa: CASSVGRGDYGYTF
d_call: -; j_call: TRBJ1-5; v_call: TRBV7-2; cdr3_length: 18; clone_size: few; cdr3_nt: TGTGCCAGCAGCTTAAACGGCGTCGACGGGGGGGGCGGACAGCCCCAGCATTTT; cdr3_aa: CASSLNGVDGGGGQPQHF
d_call: TRBD1; j_call: TRBJ1-2; v_call: TRBV25-1; cdr3_length: 13; clone_size: -; cdr3_nt: TGTGCCAGCAGGAGACAGGGGGCGCGTGGCTACACCTTC; cdr3_aa: CASRRQGARGYTF
d_call: TRBD2; j_call: TRBJ2-7; v_call: TRBV6-2/TRBV6-3; cdr3_length: 20; clone_size: few; cdr3_nt: TGTGCCAGCAGTTACTCGTTCCTCTCGGGCTGGCGGGGGACCACTGATGAGCAGTACTTC; cdr3_aa: CASSYSFLSGWRGTTDEQYF
d_call: -; j_call: TRBJ2-1; v_call: TRBV14; cdr3_length: 14; clone_size: -; cdr3_nt: TGTGCCAGCAGCCTTAGAGGAGGTTACAATGAGCAGTTCTTC; cdr3_aa: CASSLRGGYNEQFF
d_call: TRBD2; j_call: TRBJ2-1; v_call: TRBV11-2; cdr3_length: 17; clone_size: -; cdr3_nt: TGTGCCAGCAACTCCCGAACTAGCGACCTCTCCTACAATGAGCAGTTCTTC; cdr3_aa: CASNSRTSDLSYNEQFF
d_call: TRBD2; j_call: TRBJ2-2; v_call: TRBV7-2; cdr3_length: 18; clone_size: once; cdr3_nt: TGTGCCAGCAGAATTAGCGGGGTTCGCAAGTCGAACACCGGGGAGCTGTTTTTT; cdr3_aa: CASRISGVRKSNTGELFF
d_call: -; j_call: TRBJ2-1; v_call: TRBV11-3; cdr3_length: 14; clone_size: -; cdr3_nt: TGTGCCAGCAGCTCCCACCTAGCTAGGTTCGAGCAGTTCTTC; cdr3_aa: CASSSHLARFEQFF
d_call: -; j_call: TRBJ1-4; v_call: TRBV28; cdr3_length: 15; clone_size: few; cdr3_nt: TGTGCCAGCACCAACAGCGGGGGGCTTTATGAAAAACTGTTTTTT; cdr3_aa: CASTNSGGLYEKLFF
d_call: TRBD1; j_call: TRBJ2-7; v_call: TRBV19; cdr3_length: 14; clone_size: once; cdr3_nt: TGTGCCAGTAGTCCGACCCGACAGGGCCCCGAGCAGTACTTC; cdr3_aa: CASSPTRQGPEQYF
d_call: -; j_call: TRBJ2-7; v_call: TRBV7-9; cdr3_length: 14; clone_size: -; cdr3_nt: TGTGCCAGCAGCTTAGGGGCAGGCGCCTACGAGCAGTACTTC; cdr3_aa: CASSLGAGAYEQYF
d_call: TRBD2; j_call: TRBJ2-7; v_call: TRBV29-1; cdr3_length: 16; clone_size: -; cdr3_nt: TGCAGCGTTGGAGGACTAGCGGTCCTCCGGCGTGACGAGCAGTACTTC; cdr3_aa: CSVGGLAVLRRDEQYF
d_call: TRBD1; j_call: TRBJ1-2; v_call: TRBV14; cdr3_length: 14; clone_size: -; cdr3_nt: TGTGCCAGCAGCCAAGGCCAGGGGGCAAGACGCTACACCTTC; cdr3_aa: CASSQGQGARRYTF
d_call: TRBD2; j_call: TRBJ2-7; v_call: TRBV6-2/TRBV6-3; cdr3_length: 14; clone_size: -; cdr3_nt: TGTGCCAGCAGTTTAGCGGGGGACCTCTACGAGCAGTACTTC; cdr3_aa: CASSLAGDLYEQYF
d_call: -; j_call: TRBJ2-7; v_call: TRBV7-9; cdr3_length: 12; clone_size: -; cdr3_nt: TGTGCCAGCAGTTTACAGGGTCTCGAGCAGTACTTC; cdr3_aa: CASSLQGLEQYF
d_call: -; j_call: TRBJ2-1; v_call: TRBV11-2; cdr3_length: 11; clone_size: once; cdr3_nt: TGTGCCAGCAGCTTACACTGGGAGCAGTTCTTC; cdr3_aa: CASSLHWEQFF
d_call: -; j_call: TRBJ2-1; v_call: TRBV29-1; cdr3_length: 17; clone_size: few; cdr3_nt: TGCAGCGTTGAAGATCCCACCCCGGGACACCGCTACAATGAGCAGTTCTTC; cdr3_aa: CSVEDPTPGHRYNEQFF
d_call: TRBD1; j_call: TRBJ1-5; v_call: TRBV27; cdr3_length: 14; clone_size: -; cdr3_nt: TGTGCCAGCAGGAAAGACAGGGGAAGTCAGCCCCAGCATTTT; cdr3_aa: CASRKDRGSQPQHF
d_call: TRBD2; j_call: TRBJ2-5; v_call: TRBV5-1; cdr3_length: 17; clone_size: -; cdr3_nt: TGCGCCAGCAGCTTGGGTCAACTAGCGGGGGGACAAGAGACCCAGTACTTC; cdr3_aa: CASSLGQLAGGQETQYF
d_call: TRBD2; j_call: TRBJ2-7; v_call: TRBV27; cdr3_length: 15; clone_size: -; cdr3_nt: TGTGCCAGCAGACAAACTAGCGGGAAAAGCTACGAGCAGTACTTC; cdr3_aa: CASRQTSGKSYEQYF
d_call: -; j_call: TRBJ2-1; v_call: TRBV5-1; cdr3_length: 17; clone_size: -; cdr3_nt: TGCGCCAGCAGCTTGGGAGGCCAGGACTACTCCTACAATGAGCAGTTCTTC; cdr3_aa: CASSLGGQDYSYNEQFF
d_call: TRBD2; j_call: TRBJ2-7; v_call: TRBV10-2; cdr3_length: 18; clone_size: -; cdr3_nt: TGCGCCAGCAAGAAACCCGGGACTAGCGGGAGCAGGGCCTACGAGCAGTACTTC; cdr3_aa: CASKKPGTSGSRAYEQYF
d_call: -; j_call: TRBJ2-7; v_call: TRBV29-1; cdr3_length: 13; clone_size: -; cdr3_nt: TGCAGCGTTGTTCGACCCGGGTACCACGAGCAGTACTTC; cdr3_aa: CSVVRPGYHEQYF
d_call: -; j_call: TRBJ2-3; v_call: TRBV6-5; cdr3_length: 14; clone_size: many; cdr3_nt: TGTGCCAGCAGTTACTCGAGACTGACAGATACGCAGTATTTT; cdr3_aa: CASSYSRLTDTQYF